The T cell receptor beta chain under discussion was sequenced for a study of T cell responses to AZD1222 COVID-19 vaccine. Only in-frame clones appear in the TCRdb table, and some are missing; sequencing was by immunoSEQ multiplex PCR. The table includes some 110,000 clones, approximately 91% detected once. The sample consisted of peripheral blood, taken on day 0 of AZD1222 vaccination. This TCR was sampled from an adult in good health.

Here the CDR3 reads CASSIRQGSEQYF. The CDR3 coding sequence is TGTGCCAGCAGCATCAGACAGGGCTCCGAGCAGTACTTC. The V call is TRBV7-3, the J call TRBJ2-7; TRBD1 matches 7 bases. The CDR3 consists of 13 residues. Trimming at V came to 5 bases and at J to 6 bases, leaving 7 bases not matched to a gene. Germline loops: CDR1 SGHTA, CDR2 FQGTGA.